The T cell receptor (beta chain) described here comes from a study of cytomegalovirus exposure and HLA in healthy donors. Turning to the study itself: Clustering assigned about four fifths of the approximately 390 genotyped donors to the Caucasian-associated ancestry cluster.

PCR was performed using 60 Vbeta and 13 Jbeta primers. TCRdb keeps only in-frame clones here, not all; method: immunoSEQ multiplex PCR. Here the sample spans about 200,000 clones, approximately 80% being singletons. The CDR3 runs 13 residues. The ends were cut back, 1 base at V and 4 bases at J, with 8 bases in the middle. Per the germline V gene, CDR1 is MNHNY and CDR2 is SVGAGI (reference sequence). This clone was recorded once. Input material: PBMCs. The sequence was collected from a woman aged 40 to 55 in good health and CMV-seronegative. This chain connects TRBV6-6 to TRBJ2-7; D unclear. In DNA, the CDR3 is TGTGCCAGCAGTTACTTGTATCGGTACGAGCAGTACTTC. Its protein is CASSYLYRYEQYF.